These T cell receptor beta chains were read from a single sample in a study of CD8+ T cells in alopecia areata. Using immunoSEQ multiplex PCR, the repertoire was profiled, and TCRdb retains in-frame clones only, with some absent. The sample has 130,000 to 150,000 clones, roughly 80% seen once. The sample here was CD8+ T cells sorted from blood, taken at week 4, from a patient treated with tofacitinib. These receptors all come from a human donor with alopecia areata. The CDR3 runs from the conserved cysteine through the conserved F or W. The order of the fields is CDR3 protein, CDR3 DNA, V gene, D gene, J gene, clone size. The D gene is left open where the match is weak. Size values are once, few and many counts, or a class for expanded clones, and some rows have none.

CDR3aa: CASSLGNRGEQYF; CDR3nt: TGCGCCAGCAGCTTGGGTAACAGGGGCGAGCAGTACTTC; v_gene: TRBV5-1; d_gene: TRBD1; j_gene: TRBJ2-7; abundance: .
CDR3aa: CASSGGQDYGYTF; CDR3nt: TGTGCCAGCAGTGGAGGACAGGACTATGGCTACACCTTC; v_gene: TRBV2; d_gene: TRBD1; j_gene: TRBJ1-2; abundance: once
CDR3aa: CASSLVLSSGNTIYF; CDR3nt: TGTGCCAGCAGCTTAGTGCTGAGCTCTGGAAACACCATATATTTT; v_gene: TRBV7-9; d_gene: .; j_gene: TRBJ1-3; abundance: .
CDR3aa: CASSPGTSYNEQFF; CDR3nt: TGTGCCAGCAGCCCCGGGACTAGCTACAATGAGCAGTTCTTC; v_gene: TRBV9; d_gene: TRBD2; j_gene: TRBJ2-1; abundance: .
CDR3aa: CASSPARRINYGYTF; CDR3nt: TGTGCCAGCAGTCCCGCCCGCCGGATTAACTATGGCTACACCTTC; v_gene: TRBV7-2; d_gene: .; j_gene: TRBJ1-2; abundance: .
CDR3aa: CASSGRLAGDTDTQYF; CDR3nt: TGTGCCAGCAGTGGGCGACTAGCGGGGGACACAGATACGCAGTATTTT; v_gene: TRBV2; d_gene: TRBD2; j_gene: TRBJ2-3; abundance: few
CDR3aa: CASSYSRGIGETQYF; CDR3nt: TGTGCCAGCAGCTACTCTAGGGGGATCGGAGAGACCCAGTACTTC; v_gene: TRBV7-6; d_gene: .; j_gene: TRBJ2-5; abundance: .
CDR3aa: CSARAPQGGELFF; CDR3nt: TGCAGCGCCCGGGCCCCCCAGGGCGGGGAGCTGTTTTTT; v_gene: TRBV29-1; d_gene: .; j_gene: TRBJ2-2; abundance: .
CDR3aa: CASSQGLAGDLRETQYF; CDR3nt: TGTGCCAGCAGCCAGGGACTAGCGGGGGATTTGAGGGAGACCCAGTACTTC; v_gene: TRBV11-2; d_gene: TRBD2; j_gene: TRBJ2-5; abundance: .
CDR3aa: CASSESGDGAYEQYF; CDR3nt: TGTGCCAGCAGCGAGTCGGGGGACGGAGCATACGAGCAGTACTTC; v_gene: TRBV7-8; d_gene: .; j_gene: TRBJ2-7; abundance: .
CDR3aa: CASSLEYAPSEDEQFF; CDR3nt: TGTGCCAGCAGCTTAGAGTACGCCCCTAGCGAGGATGAGCAGTTCTTC; v_gene: TRBV7-9; d_gene: .; j_gene: TRBJ2-1; abundance: .
CDR3aa: CASSLKGDGQETQYF; CDR3nt: TGTGCCAGCAGTTTAAAGGGTGACGGACAAGAGACCCAGTACTTC; v_gene: TRBV27; d_gene: .; j_gene: TRBJ2-5; abundance: once
CDR3aa: CASSQDGRLYNEQFF; CDR3nt: TGCGCCAGCAGCCAAGATGGGAGGCTATACAATGAGCAGTTCTTC; v_gene: TRBV4-3; d_gene: .; j_gene: TRBJ2-1; abundance: .
CDR3aa: CASSDSGGTETQYF; CDR3nt: TGTGCCAGCAGTGATTCGGGGGGTACCGAGACCCAGTACTTC; v_gene: TRBV25-1; d_gene: TRBD2; j_gene: TRBJ2-5; abundance: .
CDR3aa: CASSLVMVF; CDR3nt: TGTGCTAGCAGCTTAGTTATGGTCTTC; v_gene: TRBV7-7; d_gene: .; j_gene: TRBJ2-1; abundance: .
CDR3aa: CASKGGPLRF; CDR3nt: TGTGCCAGCAAGGGGGGTCCTCTCCGCTTC; v_gene: TRBV28; d_gene: .; j_gene: TRBJ2-7; abundance: few
CDR3aa: CASSWTGVGYTF; CDR3nt: TGCGCCAGCAGCTGGACAGGGGTGGGCTACACCTTC; v_gene: TRBV5-1; d_gene: TRBD1; j_gene: TRBJ1-2; abundance: .
CDR3aa: CASSLLLGLYLNEQFF; CDR3nt: TGTGCCAGCAGCTTACTCTTGGGACTGTACCTCAATGAGCAGTTCTTC; v_gene: TRBV7-9; d_gene: .; j_gene: TRBJ2-1; abundance: .
CDR3aa: CASSSIAGVYNEQFF; CDR3nt: TGCGCCAGCAGCTCTATAGCGGGGGTTTACAATGAGCAGTTCTTC; v_gene: TRBV5-1; d_gene: TRBD2; j_gene: TRBJ2-1; abundance: .
CDR3aa: CASSLRDSSYEQYF; CDR3nt: TGTGCCAGCAGCTTAAGGGACAGCTCCTACGAGCAGTACTTC; v_gene: TRBV7-9; d_gene: TRBD1; j_gene: TRBJ2-7; abundance: .
CDR3aa: CASSPEIRTGVHGYTF; CDR3nt: TGTGCCAGCAGCCCCGAAATCCGGACAGGGGTTCATGGCTACACCTTC; v_gene: TRBV5-5; d_gene: TRBD1; j_gene: TRBJ1-2; abundance: once
CDR3aa: CASSPTGADEQYF; CDR3nt: TGTGCCAGCAGTCCGACAGGGGCGGACGAGCAGTACTTC; v_gene: TRBV27; d_gene: TRBD1; j_gene: TRBJ2-7; abundance: few
CDR3aa: CASSVDRNDYEQYF; CDR3nt: TGTGCCAGCAGCGTTGACCGTAACGACTACGAGCAGTACTTC; v_gene: TRBV4-2; d_gene: .; j_gene: TRBJ2-7; abundance: .
CDR3aa: CASSYTGPREKLFF; CDR3nt: TGTGCCAGCAGTTACACAGGTCCTAGAGAAAAACTGTTTTTT; v_gene: TRBV6-6; d_gene: .; j_gene: TRBJ1-4; abundance: .
CDR3aa: CASSPGTGIAGANVLTF; CDR3nt: TGTGCCAGCAGCCCTGGGACGGGGATTGCTGGGGCCAACGTCCTGACTTTC; v_gene: TRBV7-8; d_gene: .; j_gene: TRBJ2-6; abundance: .
CDR3aa: CASRNGQAEAFF; CDR3nt: TGTGCCAGCAGAAACGGACAGGCTGAAGCTTTCTTT; v_gene: TRBV7-9; d_gene: TRBD1; j_gene: TRBJ1-1; abundance: .
CDR3aa: CASSLAGVSGEQYF; CDR3nt: TGTGCCAGCAGTTTAGCGGGGGTATCGGGCGAGCAGTACTTC; v_gene: TRBV27; d_gene: TRBD2; j_gene: TRBJ2-7; abundance: .
CDR3aa: CASGAGHPNYGYTF; CDR3nt: TGTGCTAGTGGGGCGGGACATCCTAACTATGGCTACACCTTC; v_gene: TRBV12-5; d_gene: .; j_gene: TRBJ1-2; abundance: few
CDR3aa: CATSGWGLTGSYNEQFF; CDR3nt: TGTGCCACCAGCGGATGGGGGTTGACTGGCTCCTACAATGAGCAGTTCTTC; v_gene: TRBV15; d_gene: .; j_gene: TRBJ2-1; abundance: .
CDR3aa: CASSYSRTANEQFF; CDR3nt: TGTGCCAGCAGTTACTCGAGGACAGCAAATGAGCAGTTCTTC; v_gene: TRBV6-5; d_gene: .; j_gene: TRBJ2-1; abundance: .
CDR3aa: CASSSAGLAYGYTF; CDR3nt: TGTGCCAGCAGCAGCGCAGGGTTGGCCTATGGCTACACCTTC; v_gene: TRBV5-6; d_gene: .; j_gene: TRBJ1-2; abundance: .
CDR3aa: CASSVEGGSNEQYF; CDR3nt: TGTGCCAGCAGCGTAGAGGGTGGAAGTAACGAGCAGTACTTC; v_gene: TRBV9; d_gene: .; j_gene: TRBJ2-7; abundance: .
CDR3aa: CASSLDSLAGELFF; CDR3nt: TGCGCCAGCAGCTTGGACAGTCTCGCCGGGGAGCTGTTTTTT; v_gene: TRBV5-1; d_gene: .; j_gene: TRBJ2-2; abundance: .
CDR3aa: CASSLETGQNYEQYF; CDR3nt: TGTGCCAGCAGCTTGGAAACGGGACAAAACTACGAGCAGTACTTC; v_gene: TRBV11-2; d_gene: .; j_gene: TRBJ2-7; abundance: .
CDR3aa: CASSYATGWEQYF; CDR3nt: TGTGCCAGCAGTTATGCGACAGGGTGGGAGCAGTACTTC; v_gene: TRBV6-6; d_gene: TRBD1; j_gene: TRBJ2-7; abundance: .
CDR3aa: CASSFVPGESSYNEQFF; CDR3nt: TGTGCCAGCAGCTTCGTCCCAGGGGAGAGCTCCTACAATGAGCAGTTCTTC; v_gene: TRBV7-9; d_gene: .; j_gene: TRBJ2-1; abundance: .
CDR3aa: CASSLGNYGYTF; CDR3nt: TGTGCCAGCAGCTTGGGCAACTATGGCTACACCTTC; v_gene: TRBV11-1; d_gene: .; j_gene: TRBJ1-2; abundance: .
CDR3aa: CASSSPGTGYEQYF; CDR3nt: TGTGCCAGTAGTAGCCCCGGGACAGGGTACGAGCAGTACTTC; v_gene: TRBV19; d_gene: TRBD1; j_gene: TRBJ2-7; abundance: .
CDR3aa: CAIATRNMNTEAFF; CDR3nt: TGTGCCATCGCGACCAGAAACATGAACACTGAAGCTTTCTTT; v_gene: TRBV10-3; d_gene: .; j_gene: TRBJ1-1; abundance: .
CDR3aa: CASSYFPGGLDEQFF; CDR3nt: TGTGCCAGCAGTTACTTCCCAGGGGGGTTGGATGAGCAGTTCTTC; v_gene: TRBV6-6; d_gene: .; j_gene: TRBJ2-1; abundance: once
CDR3aa: CASSLGQGWDAFF; CDR3nt: TGTGCCAGCAGTTTAGGACAGGGATGGGACGCTTTCTTT; v_gene: TRBV27; d_gene: TRBD1; j_gene: TRBJ1-1; abundance: .